This T cell receptor (beta chain) was observed in a study of cytomegalovirus exposure and HLA in healthy donors. Study-wide results and limits: Later analysis suggested links between common viral pathogens and several top significant clusters. Three CMV-associated chains proved CMV antigen-specific in vitro. For most TCR sequences rarity was the rule, although some public TCRs occurred in many donors.

With 60 Vbeta and 13 Jbeta primers, the PCR was carried out. Sequencing was performed with immunoSEQ multiplex PCR; in TCRdb, only in-frame clones are kept and a portion is missing. This listing includes about 39,000 clones. The germline gives CDR1 SNHLY, CDR2 FYNNEI. The CDR3 is 15 amino acids. The germline V and J ends were trimmed by 6 bases and 4 bases, with 16 bases remaining between them. Notes on this clone: Its antigen is unidentified.

What was sequenced was PBMCs. V usage is TRBV2 and J usage is TRBJ1-5; TRBD1 is a possible D gene (6 bases). The clonotype originates from a male donor in good health and CMV-seronegative. CDR3 amino acids: CASSKTGHQNQPQHF. CDR3 sequence (DNA): TGTGCCAGCAGCAAAACGGGACACCAGAATCAGCCCCAGCATTTT.